This TCR beta chain was observed in a study of somatic mutations in cytotoxic T cells in rheumatoid arthritis. Turning to this clone: Its specificity is not known.

Findings and caveats of the study: CD8+ T cells showed clonality that did not differ significantly between patients with rheumatoid arthritis and age-matched healthy controls.

Here immunoSEQ multiplex PCR was the method, and the copy in TCRdb shows in-frame clones only, minus some. The data show under 20,000 clones, 65% to 70% seen once. This clonotype was obtained from an adult with rheumatoid arthritis. Sample: CD8+ T cells sorted from blood.

CDR3 residues: CASSPSNYNEQFF. The CDR3 coding sequence is TGCGCCAGCAGCCCCAGTAACTACAATGAGCAGTTCTTC. The chain links TRBV4-1 to TRBJ2-1; D is ambiguous. The length of the CDR3 is 13 residues. Germline V gene sequence: CDR1 MGHRA, CDR2 YSYEKL. V lost 4 bases and J lost 3, with 7 bases in between.